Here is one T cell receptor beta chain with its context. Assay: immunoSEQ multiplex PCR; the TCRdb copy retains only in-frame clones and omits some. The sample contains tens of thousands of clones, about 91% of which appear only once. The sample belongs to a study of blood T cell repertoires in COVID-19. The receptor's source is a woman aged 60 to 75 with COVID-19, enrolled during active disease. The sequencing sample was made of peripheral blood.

This CDR3 reads CASSSRASGRVNEQFF. The CDR3 region has the DNA TGTGCCAGCAGTTCCCGTGCTAGCGGGAGAGTGAATGAGCAGTTCTTC. V and J are TRBV25-1 and TRBJ2-1, with 10 nucleotides matching TRBD2. Germline CDR1 reads MGHDK; CDR2 reads SYGVNS. V was clipped by 5 bases and J by 7 bases; unmatched bases: 11. This CDR3 has 16 amino acids. The whole variable domain, remainder taken from reference TRBV25-1 and TRBJ2-1, is EADIYQTPRYLVIGTGKKITLECSQTMGHDKMYWYQQDPGMELHLIHYSYGVNSTEKGDLSSESTVSRIRTEHFPLTLESARPSHTSQYLCASSSRASGRVNEQFFGPGTRLTVL.